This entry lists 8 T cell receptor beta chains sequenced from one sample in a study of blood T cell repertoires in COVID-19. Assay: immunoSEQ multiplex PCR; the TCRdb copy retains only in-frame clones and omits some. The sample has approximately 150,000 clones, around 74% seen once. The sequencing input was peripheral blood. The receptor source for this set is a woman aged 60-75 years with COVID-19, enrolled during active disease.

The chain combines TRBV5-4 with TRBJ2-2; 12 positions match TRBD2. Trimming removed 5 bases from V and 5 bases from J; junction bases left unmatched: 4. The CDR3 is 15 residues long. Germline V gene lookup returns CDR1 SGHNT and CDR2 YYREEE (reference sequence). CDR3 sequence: CASSLGLAGTGELFF. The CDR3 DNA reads TGTGCCAGCAGTCTCGGACTAGCGGGGACCGGGGAGCTGTTTTTT.

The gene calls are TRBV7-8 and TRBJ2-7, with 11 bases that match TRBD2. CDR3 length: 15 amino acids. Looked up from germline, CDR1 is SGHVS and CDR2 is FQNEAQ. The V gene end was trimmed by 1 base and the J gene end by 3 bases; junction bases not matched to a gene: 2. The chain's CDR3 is CASSLETSGVYEQYF. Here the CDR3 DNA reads TGTGCCAGCAGCTTAGAGACTAGCGGGGTCTACGAGCAGTACTTC. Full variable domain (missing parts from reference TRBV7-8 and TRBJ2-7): GAGVSQSPRYKVAKRGQDVALRCDPISGHVSLFWYQQALGQGPEFLTYFQNEAQLDKSGLPSDRFFAERPEGSVSTLKIQRTQQEDSAVYLCASSLETSGVYEQYFGPGTRLTVT.

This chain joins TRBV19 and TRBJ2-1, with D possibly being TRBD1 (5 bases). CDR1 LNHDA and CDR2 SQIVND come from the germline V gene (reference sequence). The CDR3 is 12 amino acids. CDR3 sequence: CAVWGGYNEQFF. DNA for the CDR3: TGTGCAGTATGGGGCGGCTACAATGAGCAGTTCTTC.

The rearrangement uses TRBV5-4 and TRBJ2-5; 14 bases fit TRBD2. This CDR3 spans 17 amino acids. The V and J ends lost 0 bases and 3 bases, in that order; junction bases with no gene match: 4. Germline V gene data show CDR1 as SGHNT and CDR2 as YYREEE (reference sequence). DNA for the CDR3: TGTGCCAGCAGCTTGGGGACTAGCGGGGGGCCTAAAGAGACCCAGTACTTC. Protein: CASSLGTSGGPKETQYF.

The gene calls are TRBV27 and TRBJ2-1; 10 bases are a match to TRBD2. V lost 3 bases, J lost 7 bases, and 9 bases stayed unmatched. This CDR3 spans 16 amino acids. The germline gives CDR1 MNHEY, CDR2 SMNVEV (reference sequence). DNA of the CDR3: TGTGCCAGCAGTTTGCTAGCGGGAGTGGTTTGGAATGAGCAGTTCTTC. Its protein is CASSLLAGVVWNEQFF.

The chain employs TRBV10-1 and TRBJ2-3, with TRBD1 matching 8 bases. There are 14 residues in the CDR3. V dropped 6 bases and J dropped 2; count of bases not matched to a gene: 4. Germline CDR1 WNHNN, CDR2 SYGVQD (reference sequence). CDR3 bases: TGCGCCAGCAGGGACAGGGTCTTCACAGATACGCAGTATTTT. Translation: CASRDRVFTDTQYF.

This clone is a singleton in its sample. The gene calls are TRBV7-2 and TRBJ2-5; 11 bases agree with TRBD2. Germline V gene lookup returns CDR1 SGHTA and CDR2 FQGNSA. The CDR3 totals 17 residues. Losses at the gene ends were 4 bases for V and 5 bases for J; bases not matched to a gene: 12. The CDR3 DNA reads TGTGCCAGCAGCTCTTCGGGACTAGCGGTTCTCGGGGAGACCCAGTACTTC. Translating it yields CASSSSGLAVLGETQYF. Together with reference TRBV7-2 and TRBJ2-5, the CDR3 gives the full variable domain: GAGVSQSPSNKVTEKGKDVELRCDPISGHTALYWYRQSLGQGLEFLIYFQGNSAPDKSGLPSDRFSAERTGGSVSTLTIQRTQQEDSAVYLCASSSSGLAVLGETQYFGPGTRLLVL.

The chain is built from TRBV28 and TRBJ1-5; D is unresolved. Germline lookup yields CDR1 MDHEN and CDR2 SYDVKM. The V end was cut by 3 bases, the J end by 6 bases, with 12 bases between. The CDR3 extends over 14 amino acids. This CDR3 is CASSLTARGQPQHF. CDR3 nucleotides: TGTGCCAGCAGTTTGACCGCTCGGGGTCAGCCCCAGCATTTT.